Below, 18 T cell receptor beta chains from the same sample are listed, as sequenced in a study of blood T cell repertoires in COVID-19. Method: immunoSEQ multiplex PCR; TCRdb's copy keeps in-frame clones and lacks some. The table records about 59,000 clones, around 67% of them present only once. The sequenced sample was peripheral blood. These receptors were collected from a woman in her sixties or seventies with acute or convalescent COVID-19.

The genes are TRBV10-3 and TRBJ1-2, with a weak D call TRBD1 (6 bases). Trimming removed 6 bases from V and 0 bases from J, with 17 bases in between. CDR1 ENHRY and CDR2 SYGVKD come from the germline V gene. The CDR3 runs to 16 residues. The CDR3 DNA reads as TGTGCCATCAGGGTAACAGGGATGGGGTCTAACTATGGCTACACCTTC. Translation: CAIRVTGMGSNYGYTF.

This sequence joins TRBV9 and TRBJ2-5; D not certain. This CDR3 region has 13 residues. V lost 0 bases and J lost 2, with 5 bases in between. From germline, CDR1 is SGDLS and CDR2 YYNGEE. The CDR3 loop reads CASSVDIQETQYF. The CDR3 DNA is TGTGCCAGCAGCGTAGATATACAAGAGACCCAGTACTTC. The variable domain in full, with the rest retrieved from reference TRBV9 and TRBJ2-5, is DSGVTQTPKHLITATGQRVTLRCSPRSGDLSVYWYQQSLDQGLQFLIQYYNGEERAKGNILERFSAQQFPDLHSELNLSSLELGDSALYFCASSVDIQETQYFGPGTRLLVL.

The rearrangement uses TRBV7-9 and TRBJ1-1; no clear D. Looked up from germline, CDR1 is SEHNR and CDR2 is FQNEAQ (reference sequence). This CDR3 is built from 12 residues. V lost 6 bases to trimming and J lost 5 bases, with 10 bases between them. CDR3 in amino acids: CASRDFRTEAFF. In DNA, the CDR3 is TGTGCCAGCAGGGACTTTCGTACTGAAGCTTTCTTT.

In this sample, this clone turned up once. V gene TRBV29-1 combines with J gene TRBJ2-1, with a tentative D call TRBD2 (5 bases). Germline CDR1 is SQVTM and CDR2 is ANQGSEA. Trimming took 6 bases from V and 5 from J, leaving 11 bases between them. The CDR3 has 12 residues. The CDR3 nucleotides are TGCAGCGTCCATAGCGCGGACAATGAGCAGTTCTTC. Translation: CSVHSADNEQFF.

This chain uses TRBV5-4 with TRBJ1-1, with 7 positions matching TRBD1. V shed 4 bases, J shed 4 bases, and the junction held 7 bases outside the gene matches. The length of the CDR3 is 14 residues. Germline V lookup: CDR1 SGHNT, CDR2 YYREEE (reference sequence). CDR3 sequence (DNA): TGTGCCAGCAGCCCCCAGGGGGGCAGCACTGAAGCTTTCTTT. Encoded protein: CASSPQGGSTEAFF.

V and J are TRBV30 and TRBJ1-3; no definite D call. Germline loops: CDR1 GTSNPN, CDR2 SVGIG (reference sequence). CDR3 size: 12 residues. V was trimmed by 5 bases and J by 0 bases, leaving 5 bases between them. The CDR3 protein is CAWSSSGNTIYF. Here the CDR3 DNA reads TGTGCCTGGTCTAGCTCTGGAAACACCATATATTTT.

There are a few counts of this clone. The V and J genes are TRBV15 and TRBJ1-5; D may be TRBD1 (6 bases). Germline loops: CDR1 LNHNV, CDR2 YYDKDF (reference sequence). V lost 5 bases, J lost 0 bases, and 14 bases lay in between. The CDR3 sequence is 16 residues long. The CDR3 sequence: CATSLTTGYSNQPQHF. The CDR3 coding sequence is TGTGCCACCAGCTTAACGACAGGCTATAGCAATCAGCCCCAGCATTTT.

The chain joins TRBV10-1 to TRBJ1-1, with a tentative D call TRBD1 (5 bases). The CDR3 is 13 amino acids. Germline V CDR1 and CDR2: WNHNN, SYGVQD (reference sequence). V was pared by 8 bases and J by 1 base, with 11 bases between. CDR3 sequence: CASAPGGNTEAFF. The CDR3, as DNA: TGCGCCAGCGCCCCCGGGGGGAACACTGAAGCTTTCTTT.

This sequence joins TRBV6-5 and TRBJ1-5; tentative D call: TRBD1 (6 bases). Between the trimmed V and J ends, which lost 2 bases and 6 bases, there was a span of 11 bases. Germline V lookup: CDR1 MNHEY, CDR2 SVGAGI. The CDR3 sequence is 14 residues long. This CDR3 reads CASSYNREGQPQHF. The CDR3, as DNA: TGTGCCAGCAGTTACAACAGGGAGGGTCAGCCCCAGCATTTT.

This clone was detected once. The chain joins TRBV5-1 to TRBJ1-5; TRBD1 might be the D (6 bases). In germline, CDR1 is SGHRS, CDR2 YFSETQ. The CDR3 totals 15 residues. V was shortened by 0 bases and J by 4 bases, with 11 bases between the two germline ends. The CDR3: CASSLVTGKNQPQHF. In DNA form, the CDR3 reads TGCGCCAGCAGCTTGGTTACAGGGAAGAATCAGCCCCAGCATTTT.

This sequence joins TRBV30 and TRBJ1-3; no firm D call. V was shortened by 0 bases and J by 0 bases, with 6 bases between the two germline ends. Germline V lookup: CDR1 GTSNPN, CDR2 SVGIG (reference sequence). The CDR3 is 14 amino acids. The DNA of the CDR3 is TGTGCCTGGAGTGTAACTGTCTCTGGAAACACCATATATTTT. This translates into CAWSVTVSGNTIYF.

In this sample, this clone turned up a few times. A junction boundary mismatches the germline segment, possibly from a read error. The chain has TRBV12-3 or TRBV12-4 and TRBJ2-1; D is perhaps TRBD2 (6 bases). The CDR3 spans 11 residues. In DNA form, the CDR3 reads TGCGTCGGGGGCTCCTACAATGAGCAGTTCTTC. Translating it yields CVGGSYNEQFF.

The genes are TRBV21-1 and TRBJ2-3; the table names TRBD2, a call not compared with the DNA. TRBV21-1 is a known pseudogene. The CDR3 loop spans 14 amino acids. CDR3 loop: CASSKDSGTDTQYF. CDR3 nucleotide sequence: TGTGCCAGCAGCAAAGATTCGGGGACAGATACGCAGTATTTT.

The DNA for the CDR3 is TGTGCCACTGCAACCGGGACAAAGGGGGGCTACACCTTC. Its translation is CATATGTKGGYTF. J is TRBJ1-2 and V is TRBV10-3, with a tentative D call TRBD1 (6 bases). The CDR3 runs 13 residues. The germline CDR1 and CDR2 sequences are ENHRY and SYGVKD. Trimming left V 10 bases short and J 8 bases short, with 20 bases between.

The V call is TRBV3-1 (or the pseudogene TRBV3-2), the J call TRBJ2-7, with 9 bases identical to TRBD2. With 4 bases clipped from V and 6 bases from J, the junction kept 7 bases outside the gene matches. The germline V gene encodes CDR1 LGHDT and CDR2 YNNKEL (reference sequence). This CDR3 is 14 amino acids long. The CDR3 sequence is CASSPRGSGSEQYV. The CDR3 nucleotides are TGTGCCAGCAGCCCCCGGGGTAGCGGGAGCGAGCAGTACGTC.

This chain connects TRBV2 to TRBJ2-5; 7 bases fit TRBD2. This CDR3 region has 14 residues. V was clipped by 7 bases and J by 2 bases; unmatched bases: 7. Germline V lookup: CDR1 SNHLY, CDR2 FYNNEI. The CDR3 DNA reads as TGTGCCAGCACCACCGACGGGGGGCAAGAGACCCAGTACTTC. This sequence encodes CASTTDGGQETQYF.

With respect to this clone: Other DNA sequences from this sample encode an identical CDR3 as well. The CDR3 bases are TGTGCCAGTAGGCTACAGGGGAGGAACACTGAAGCTTTCTTT. This encodes CASRLQGRNTEAFF. This rearrangement joins TRBV19 to TRBJ1-1; 7 bases align to TRBD1. V lost 6 bases to trimming and J lost 1 base; unmatched junction nucleotides: 5. This CDR3 contains 14 residues. CDR1 is LNHDA and CDR2 is SQIVND in the germline V gene (reference sequence).

This clone was counted ten times or more. This chain links TRBV5-6 with TRBJ1-1, with TRBD1 as a possible D gene (5 bases). Germline V gives CDR1 SGHDT, CDR2 YYEEEE. The CDR3 loop spans 18 amino acids. V lost 4 bases and J lost 6, with 28 bases in between. The CDR3 DNA is TGTGCCAGCAGCCCGGGGGGAGGTACGAGGGCCCGAGGGGCTGAAGCTTTCTTT. This gives the protein CASSPGGGTRARGAEAFF.